The rows below give T cell receptor beta chains drawn from one sample of a study of T cell changes during pregnancy in multiple sclerosis. Data came from immunoSEQ multiplex PCR; TCRdb stores just in-frame clones and leaves some out. The repertoire holds about 44,000 clones, roughly 89% seen once, with roughly 0.57% in the top ten. The specimen was CD4+ T cells from peripheral blood mononuclear cells, collected in the first trimester of pregnancy. These receptors came from a female donor with multiple sclerosis, enrolled in a pregnancy study. Each CDR3 is given with its conserved first and last residue.

TRBJ2-2 | TRBV7-2 | CASSRDWNGELFF
TRBJ1-4 | TRBV19 | CASSSYRGAKLFF
TRBJ1-2 | TRBV7-3 | CASSLPGTGPHGYTF
TRBJ1-1 | TRBV5-1 | CASGKGGAQRTEAFF
TRBJ2-5 | TRBV15 | CATSGTTGPETQYF
TRBJ2-1 | TRBV5-4 | CASSLGDRGPHNEQFF
TRBJ2-7 | TRBV18 | CASSELGYEQYF
TRBJ1-2 | TRBV18 | CASSPNREANYGYTF
TRBJ2-2 | TRBV25-1 | CASSSQWVGELFF
TRBJ1-2 | TRBV19 | CASSIGRVDRSGGYTF
TRBJ1-3 | TRBV27 | CASSPLQGPTGTIYF
TRBJ2-1 | TRBV29-1 | CSGGEPGLAALREQFF
TRBJ2-4 | TRBV5-1 | CASSLNQSGGGWYF
TRBJ2-1 | TRBV19 | CASSIQGGEQFF
TRBJ2-5 | TRBV19 | CASSIGVAGVGETQYF
TRBJ1-1 | TRBV7-8 | CASSLQGEAFF
TRBJ1-2 | TRBV5-1 | CASSLGRDRSHGYTF
TRBJ2-5 | TRBV2 | CASSGREVGETQYF
TRBJ2-3 | TRBV27 | CAIRLAGTQYF
TRBJ2-2 | TRBV4-3 | CASSSDPPGSVDTGELFF
TRBJ2-1 | TRBV30 | CAWSPGSSSYNEQFF
TRBJ2-7 | TRBV20-1 | CSARGGGEQYF
TRBJ1-3 | TRBV11-3 | CASSLDKRNTIYF
TRBJ1-2 | TRBV28 | CASSLWLNYGYTF
TRBJ1-2 | TRBV27 | CASSFGTGGAYGYTF
TRBJ2-2 | TRBV7-8 | CASSLSAGGGLNTGELFF
TRBJ1-2 | TRBV6-4 | CASREGQGVNGYTF
TRBJ2-3 | TRBV12-5 | CASGLAPLGGGRSTTDTQYF
TRBJ2-3 | TRBV13 | CASSPRASTDTQYF
TRBJ1-2 | TRBV5-1 | CASSLLQGMNGYTF
. | TRBV6-5 | CASSYVRGAGEQYF
TRBJ1-6 | TRBV2 | CASSVGQGFTNSPLHF